What follows are 23 T cell receptor beta chains derived from one specimen sequenced in a study of cytomegalovirus exposure and HLA in healthy donors. The PCR had 60 Vbeta and 13 Jbeta primers. Assay used: immunoSEQ multiplex PCR; TCRdb lists only in-frame clones, some missing. The sample has some 97,000 clones, more than 75% seen once. The sample consisted of PBMCs. These receptors all come from a woman in her 50s in good health and CMV-seropositive.

The sample holds a few counts of this clone. This chain connects TRBV6-5 to TRBJ2-1; 9 nucleotides line up with TRBD1. This CDR3 is 14 amino acids long. J was trimmed by 4 bases and V by 7 bases; bases with no gene match: 5. The germline CDR1 and CDR2 sequences are MNHEY and SVGAGI. In DNA, the CDR3 is TGTGCCAGCATCCCGGGACAGGGTTACAATGAGCAGTTCTTC. Protein: CASIPGQGYNEQFF.

This clone showed up just once. V and J are TRBV6-5 and TRBJ2-1, with 9 bases matching TRBD1. With 7 bases clipped from V and 10 bases from J, the junction kept 8 bases outside the gene matches. Germline-derived CDR1 and CDR2 are MNHEY and SVGAGI. This CDR3 comprises 13 residues. The CDR3 spells CASNPRQGDEQFF. CDR3 bases: TGTGCCAGCAACCCACGACAGGGGGACGAGCAGTTCTTC.

The V call is TRBV5-4, the J call TRBJ1-1; 8 bases match TRBD1. In germline, CDR1 is SGHNT, CDR2 YYREEE (reference sequence). V lost 10 bases, J lost 1 base, and 6 bases stayed unmatched. This CDR3 region has 13 residues. The CDR3 bases are TGTGCCTCGGCAGGGGGCTCGAACACTGAAGCTTTCTTT. This sequence encodes CASAGGSNTEAFF. The full variable domain, with the rest looked up from reference TRBV5-4 and TRBJ1-1, is ETGVTQSPTHLIKTRGQQVTLRCSSQSGHNTVSWYQQALGQGPQFIFQYYREEENGRGNFPPRFSGLQFPNYSSELNVNALELDDSALYLCASAGGSNTEAFFGQGTRLTVV.

This chain links TRBV7-9 with TRBJ1-2, with TRBD1 as a possible D gene (6 bases). Germline CDR1 and CDR2: SEHNR and FQNEAQ (reference sequence). Trimming cost V 4 bases and J 0 bases, with 15 bases left between them. CDR3 length equals 16 residues. The CDR3 region is CASSSAGDTPNYGYTF. In DNA form, the CDR3 reads TGTGCCAGCAGCTCCGCCGGGGACACACCTAACTATGGCTACACCTTC.

This clone was seen a single time. This sequence joins TRBV18 and TRBJ1-4; D call uncertain. Germline CDR1 and CDR2: KGHSH and LQKENI. The germline V and J ends were trimmed by 2 bases and 7 bases, with 8 bases remaining between them. The CDR3 has 13 residues. This CDR3 is CASSPREAEKLFF. The CDR3 DNA is TGTGCCAGCTCACCAAGAGAAGCTGAAAAACTGTTTTTT.

This clone was seen a single time. The chain recombines TRBV10-3 with TRBJ1-2, with TRBD1 matching 8 bases. Looked up from germline, CDR1 is ENHRY and CDR2 is SYGVKD. This CDR3 has 12 residues. V lost 0 bases and J lost 12; bases outside the gene matches: 3. CDR3 sequence: CAISESGQADTF. The CDR3 nucleotides are TGTGCCATCAGTGAGTCGGGACAGGCTGACACCTTC.

The rearrangement uses TRBV5-1 and TRBJ1-2; a possible D gene is TRBD1 (6 bases). The CDR3 extends over 12 amino acids. V was pared by 3 bases and J by 7 bases, with 10 bases between. From germline, CDR1 is SGHRS and CDR2 YFSETQ. As DNA, the CDR3 is TGCGCCAGCAGCTGGACAGAATCTGGCTACACCTTC. It specifies CASSWTESGYTF.

V and J are TRBV27 and TRBJ1-2; D remains ambiguous. From germline, CDR1 is MNHEY and CDR2 SMNVEV (reference sequence). This CDR3 contains 12 residues. The V end was cut by 4 bases, the J end by 6 bases, with 9 bases between. As DNA, the CDR3 is TGTGCCAGCAGTTCGGGGTTGGATGGCTACACCTTC. This codes for CASSSGLDGYTF.

The CDR3 loop is CASSISDRQISYEQYF. CDR3 DNA: TGTGCCAGCAGCATTTCTGACAGGCAAATCTCCTACGAGCAGTACTTC. This rearrangement joins TRBV9 to TRBJ2-7; perhaps TRBD1 as D (6 bases). V dropped 4 bases and J dropped 0 bases, with 17 bases sitting between them. The CDR3 has 16 residues. Germline values: CDR1 SGDLS, CDR2 YYNGEE.

Comments on this clone: At one end the junction does not follow the germline gene, possibly because of a read error. This chain connects TRBV7-7 to TRBJ1-1, with D possibly being TRBD1 (5 bases). The CDR3 length is 13 residues. CDR1 and CDR2 from the germline V gene are SSHAT and FNYEAQ (reference sequence). CDR3 region: CASSLQANTEAFF. The CDR3 bases are TGTGCTAGCAGCTTACAGGCGAACACTGAAGCTTTCTTT.

This chain connects TRBV9 to TRBJ1-1; D is perhaps TRBD1 (5 bases). The germline V and J ends were trimmed by 4 bases and 4 bases, with 17 bases remaining between them. The CDR3 runs to 15 residues. Germline values: CDR1 SGDLS, CDR2 YYNGEE. CDR3 amino acids: CASSTDGGRGTEAFF. The CDR3 bases are TGTGCCAGCAGCACTGACGGGGGGAGAGGCACTGAAGCTTTCTTT.

The count of this clone is one. V is TRBV30 and J is TRBJ1-2; the D is unclear. Germline V gene data show CDR1 as GTSNPN and CDR2 as SVGIG (reference sequence). V was clipped by 4 bases and J by 2 bases, with 14 bases between them. There are 14 residues in the CDR3. The CDR3 reads CAWTMTGGNYGYTF. The CDR3 bases are TGTGCCTGGACCATGACCGGAGGGAACTATGGCTACACCTTC.

In its sample, this clone was seen once. The V and J genes are TRBV7-9 and TRBJ1-1; D remains unclear. The CDR3 sequence is 17 residues long. Germline loops: CDR1 SEHNR, CDR2 FQNEAQ (reference sequence). V was cut by 3 bases and J by 3 bases, with 20 bases left in between. The CDR3 is CASSFNRESGKDTEAFF. Here the CDR3 DNA reads TGTGCCAGCAGCTTCAATAGGGAGAGTGGGAAGGACACTGAAGCTTTCTTT. Variable domain in full (rest from reference TRBV7-9 and TRBJ1-1): DTGVSQNPRHKITKRGQNVTFRCDPISEHNRLYWYRQTLGQGPEFLTYFQNEAQLEKSRLLSDRFSAERPKGSFSTLEIQRTEQGDSAMYLCASSFNRESGKDTEAFFGQGTRLTVV.

The V gene is TRBV6-5, the J gene TRBJ1-2, with D maybe TRBD1 (6 bases). Germline V gives CDR1 MNHEY, CDR2 SVGAGI. Trimming removed 10 bases from V and 5 bases from J, with 20 bases in between. There are 14 residues in the CDR3. As DNA, the CDR3 is TGTGCCACCAGAAGCCCAAGGACAGCTTATGGCTACACCTTC. Translation: CATRSPRTAYGYTF.

The CDR3 spells CSVRDRGAIGAFF. The CDR3 DNA reads as TGCAGCGTTAGGGACAGGGGAGCCATCGGAGCTTTCTTT. The rearrangement uses TRBV29-1 and TRBJ1-1, with 10 bases fitting TRBD1. Germline loops: CDR1 SQVTM, CDR2 ANQGSEA. The CDR3 spans 13 residues. V shed 5 bases, J shed 10 bases, and the junction held 10 bases outside the gene matches.

This chain connects TRBV7-8 to TRBJ1-2; 7 positions match TRBD1. V trimming: 5 bases; J trimming: 2 bases; junction bases outside the gene matches: 5. CDR3 length: 14 amino acids. Germline lookup yields CDR1 SGHVS and CDR2 FQNEAQ. The chain's CDR3 is CASSLTTGNYGYTF. The CDR3 DNA reads TGTGCCAGCAGCCTTACGACAGGGAACTATGGCTACACCTTC.

This chain uses TRBV5-4 with TRBJ1-5; D might be TRBD1 (6 bases). The germline V and J ends were trimmed by 3 bases and 4 bases, with 11 bases remaining between them. This CDR3 is 14 amino acids long. The germline V gene has CDR1 SGHNT and CDR2 YYREEE (reference sequence). Written as DNA, the CDR3 is TGTGCCAGCAGCTCCGGGACAACTAATCAGCCCCAGCATTTT. Translating gives CASSSGTTNQPQHF. Drawing the rest from reference TRBV5-4 and TRBJ1-5, the complete variable domain is ETGVTQSPTHLIKTRGQQVTLRCSSQSGHNTVSWYQQALGQGPQFIFQYYREEENGRGNFPPRFSGLQFPNYSSELNVNALELDDSALYLCASSSGTTNQPQHFGDGTRLSIL.

This chain uses TRBV6-1 with TRBJ2-5, with D possibly matching TRBD1 (7 bases). The CDR3 totals 17 residues. The V and J ends lost 0 bases and 4 bases respectively, with 18 bases between them. Germline V CDR1 and CDR2: MNHNS, SASEGT. The CDR3 DNA reads as TGTGCCAGCAGTGAAGCCTCTTGGAGGGGGCGAGGAGAGACCCAGTACTTC. The encoded protein is CASSEASWRGRGETQYF.

J is TRBJ1-1 and V is TRBV5-4, with 7 nucleotides matching TRBD1. V lost 4 bases to trimming and J lost 1 base; unmatched junction nucleotides: 4. The CDR3 is 14 amino acids. CDR1 and CDR2 (germline): SGHNT, YYREEE (reference sequence). CDR3 sequence (DNA): TGTGCCAGCAGCCGAAACAGGGGGAACACTGAAGCTTTCTTT. Translation gives CASSRNRGNTEAFF. Drawing the rest from reference TRBV5-4 and TRBJ1-1, the complete variable domain is ETGVTQSPTHLIKTRGQQVTLRCSSQSGHNTVSWYQQALGQGPQFIFQYYREEENGRGNFPPRFSGLQFPNYSSELNVNALELDDSALYLCASSRNRGNTEAFFGQGTRLTVV.

The chain is built from TRBV5-5 and TRBJ1-1; tentatively, D is TRBD1 (5 bases). Trimming removed 0 bases from V and 5 bases from J, with 11 bases in between. Germline V gives CDR1 SGHKS, CDR2 YYEKEE (reference sequence). This CDR3 has 14 amino acids. The CDR3 nucleotides are TGTGCCAGCAGCTTGGCCGGGGGGGGTACTGAAGCTTTCTTT. This translates into CASSLAGGGTEAFF.

The genes are TRBV2 and TRBJ2-5; D is possibly TRBD1 (6 bases). This CDR3 spans 13 amino acids. Germline V gene lookup returns CDR1 SNHLY and CDR2 FYNNEI. Trimming took off 4 bases at V and 5 bases at J, with 11 bases between the two ends. This CDR3 is CASSAGRGETQYF. The CDR3 nucleotides are TGTGCCAGCAGTGCCGGCAGGGGTGAGACCCAGTACTTC.

With respect to this clone: At one of its ends the junction is not consistent with the germline gene, which may arise from a read error. The chain uses TRBV7-9 and TRBJ1-1; D unresolved. The CDR3 loop spans 12 amino acids. The V gene's germline CDR1 is SEHNR and CDR2 FQNEAQ (reference sequence). CDR3 residues: CSSSLDRGRAFF. For the CDR3, the DNA is TGTTCCAGCAGCTTAGACCGGGGTAGGGCTTTCTTT.

The chain has TRBV19 and TRBJ1-5; D not resolved. Trimming removed 4 bases at V and 11 bases at J, with 15 bases between. Germline V gene data show CDR1 as LNHDA and CDR2 as SQIVND (reference sequence). The CDR3 has 13 amino acids. The CDR3 nucleotides read TGTGCCAGTAGTAACCCTATTCGGGTAGCCCAGCATTTT. It is translated as CASSNPIRVAQHF.